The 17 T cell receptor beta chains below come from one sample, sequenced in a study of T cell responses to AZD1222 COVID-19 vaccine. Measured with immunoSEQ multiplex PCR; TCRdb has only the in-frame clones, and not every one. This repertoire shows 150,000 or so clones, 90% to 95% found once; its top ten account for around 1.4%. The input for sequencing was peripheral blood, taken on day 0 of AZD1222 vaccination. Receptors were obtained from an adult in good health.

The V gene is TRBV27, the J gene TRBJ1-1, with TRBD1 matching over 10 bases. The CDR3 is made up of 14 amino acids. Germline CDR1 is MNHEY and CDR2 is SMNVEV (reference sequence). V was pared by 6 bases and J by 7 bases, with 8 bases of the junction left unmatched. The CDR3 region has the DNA TGTGCCAGCAGACTTCAGACAGGGGGCAGTGAAGCTTTCTTT. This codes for CASRLQTGGSEAFF.

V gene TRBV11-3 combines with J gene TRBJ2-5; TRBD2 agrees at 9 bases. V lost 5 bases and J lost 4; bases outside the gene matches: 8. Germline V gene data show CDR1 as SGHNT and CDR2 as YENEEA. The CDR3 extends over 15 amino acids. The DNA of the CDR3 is TGTGCCAGCAGCCCGAGAGCGGGGGGAGGAGAGACCCAGTACTTC. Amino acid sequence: CASSPRAGGGETQYF.

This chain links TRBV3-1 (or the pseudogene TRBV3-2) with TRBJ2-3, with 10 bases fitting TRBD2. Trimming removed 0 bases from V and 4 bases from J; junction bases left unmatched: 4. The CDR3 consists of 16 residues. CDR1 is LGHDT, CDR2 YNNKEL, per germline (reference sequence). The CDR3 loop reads CASSQDMSGRADTQYF. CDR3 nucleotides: TGTGCCAGCAGCCAAGATATGAGCGGGAGGGCAGATACGCAGTATTTT.

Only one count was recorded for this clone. CDR3: CASSARTGEETQYF. The CDR3 DNA reads as TGTGCCAGCAGCGCTCGGACAGGGGAAGAGACCCAGTACTTC. The genes are TRBV5-4 and TRBJ2-5; TRBD1 agrees at 9 bases. The CDR3 has 14 residues. Germline V gives CDR1 SGHNT, CDR2 YYREEE (reference sequence). Unmatched junction bases numbered 4, after V lost 4 bases and J lost 3 bases.

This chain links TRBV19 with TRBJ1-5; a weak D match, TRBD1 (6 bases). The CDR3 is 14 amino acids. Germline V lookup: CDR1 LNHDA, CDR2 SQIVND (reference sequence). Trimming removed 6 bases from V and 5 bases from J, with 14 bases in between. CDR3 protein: CASSANRDHQPQHF. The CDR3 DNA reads TGTGCCAGTAGCGCGAACAGGGATCATCAGCCCCAGCATTTT.

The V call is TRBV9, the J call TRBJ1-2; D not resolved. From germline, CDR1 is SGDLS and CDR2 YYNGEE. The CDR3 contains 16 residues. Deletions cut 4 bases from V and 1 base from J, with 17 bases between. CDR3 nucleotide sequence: TGTGCCAGCAGCCGATGGGCCCGGAGCGATAACTATGGCTACACCTTC. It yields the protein CASSRWARSDNYGYTF.

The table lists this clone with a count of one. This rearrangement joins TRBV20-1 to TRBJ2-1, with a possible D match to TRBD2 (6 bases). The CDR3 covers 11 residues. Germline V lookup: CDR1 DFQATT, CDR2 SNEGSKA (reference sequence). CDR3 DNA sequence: TGCGGAGAGAGGCGGGGCAATGAGCAGTTCTTC. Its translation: CGERRGNEQFF.

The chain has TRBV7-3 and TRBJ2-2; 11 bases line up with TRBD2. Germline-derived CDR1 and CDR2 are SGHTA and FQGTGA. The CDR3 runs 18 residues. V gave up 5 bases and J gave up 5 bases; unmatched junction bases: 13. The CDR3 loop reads CASSPYPLAGGGTGELFF. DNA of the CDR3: TGTGCCAGCAGCCCCTACCCTCTAGCGGGGGGAGGGACCGGGGAGCTGTTTTTT.

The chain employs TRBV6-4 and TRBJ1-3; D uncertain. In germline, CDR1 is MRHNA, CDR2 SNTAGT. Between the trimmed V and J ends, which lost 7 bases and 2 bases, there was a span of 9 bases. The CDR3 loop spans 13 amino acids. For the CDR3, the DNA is TGTGCCAGCAAGTCAGCCCCTGGAAACACCATATATTTT. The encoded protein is CASKSAPGNTIYF.

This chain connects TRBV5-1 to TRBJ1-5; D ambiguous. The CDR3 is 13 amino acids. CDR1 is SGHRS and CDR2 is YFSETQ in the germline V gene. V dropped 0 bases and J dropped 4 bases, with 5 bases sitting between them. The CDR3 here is CASSLGRNQPQHF. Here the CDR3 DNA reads TGCGCCAGCAGCTTGGGTCGGAATCAGCCCCAGCATTTT.

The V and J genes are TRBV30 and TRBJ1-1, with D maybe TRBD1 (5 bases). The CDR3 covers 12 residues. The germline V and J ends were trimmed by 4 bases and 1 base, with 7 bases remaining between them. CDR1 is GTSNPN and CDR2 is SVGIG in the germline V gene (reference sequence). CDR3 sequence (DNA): TGTGCCTGGAAGGGGCAGAACACTGAAGCTTTCTTT. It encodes CAWKGQNTEAFF. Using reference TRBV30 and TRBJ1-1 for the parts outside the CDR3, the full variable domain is SQTIHQWPATLVQPVGSPLSLECTVEGTSNPNLYWYRQAAGRGLQLLFYSVGIGQISSEVPQNLSASRPQDRQFILSSKKLLLSDSGFYLCAWKGQNTEAFFGQGTRLTVV.

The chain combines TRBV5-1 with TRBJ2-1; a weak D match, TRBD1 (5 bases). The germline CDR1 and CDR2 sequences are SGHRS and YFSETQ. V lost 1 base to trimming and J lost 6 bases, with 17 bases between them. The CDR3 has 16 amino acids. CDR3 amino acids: CASSLSGRAPFNEQFF. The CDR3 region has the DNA TGCGCCAGCAGCTTGTCTGGCAGGGCCCCCTTCAATGAGCAGTTCTTC.

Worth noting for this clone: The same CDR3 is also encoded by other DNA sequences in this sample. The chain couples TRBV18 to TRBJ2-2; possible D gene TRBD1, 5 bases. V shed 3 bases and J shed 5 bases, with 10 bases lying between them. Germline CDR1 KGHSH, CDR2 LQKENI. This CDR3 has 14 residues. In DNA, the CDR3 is TGTGCCAGCTCACCCGGCAGGGATACCGGGGAGCTGTTTTTT. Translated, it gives CASSPGRDTGELFF.

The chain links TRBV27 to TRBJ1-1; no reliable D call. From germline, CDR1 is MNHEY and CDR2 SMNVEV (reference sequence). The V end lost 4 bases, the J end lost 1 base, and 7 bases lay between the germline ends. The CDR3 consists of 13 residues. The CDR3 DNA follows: TGTGCCAGCAGTTCTATCGCGAACACTGAAGCTTTCTTT. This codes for CASSSIANTEAFF.

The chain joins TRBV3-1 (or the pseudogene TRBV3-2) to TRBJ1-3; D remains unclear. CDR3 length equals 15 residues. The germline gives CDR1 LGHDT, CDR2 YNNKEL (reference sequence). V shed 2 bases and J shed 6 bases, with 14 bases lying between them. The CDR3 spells CASSQNIGSENTIYF. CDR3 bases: TGTGCCAGCAGCCAAAATATAGGGTCCGAAAACACCATATATTTT.

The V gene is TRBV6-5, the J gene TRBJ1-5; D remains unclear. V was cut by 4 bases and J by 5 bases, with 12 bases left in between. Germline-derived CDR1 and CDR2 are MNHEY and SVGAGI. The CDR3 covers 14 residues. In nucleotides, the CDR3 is TGTGCCAGCAGTTTCAACAGAGGACATCAGCCCCAGCATTTT. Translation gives CASSFNRGHQPQHF.

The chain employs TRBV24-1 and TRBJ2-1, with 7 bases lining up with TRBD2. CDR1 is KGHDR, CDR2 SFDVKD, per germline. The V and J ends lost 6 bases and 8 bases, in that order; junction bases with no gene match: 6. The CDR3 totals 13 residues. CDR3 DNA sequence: TGTGCCACCAGTCGGGCTAGCGGCCATGAGCAGTTCTTC. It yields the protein CATSRASGHEQFF.